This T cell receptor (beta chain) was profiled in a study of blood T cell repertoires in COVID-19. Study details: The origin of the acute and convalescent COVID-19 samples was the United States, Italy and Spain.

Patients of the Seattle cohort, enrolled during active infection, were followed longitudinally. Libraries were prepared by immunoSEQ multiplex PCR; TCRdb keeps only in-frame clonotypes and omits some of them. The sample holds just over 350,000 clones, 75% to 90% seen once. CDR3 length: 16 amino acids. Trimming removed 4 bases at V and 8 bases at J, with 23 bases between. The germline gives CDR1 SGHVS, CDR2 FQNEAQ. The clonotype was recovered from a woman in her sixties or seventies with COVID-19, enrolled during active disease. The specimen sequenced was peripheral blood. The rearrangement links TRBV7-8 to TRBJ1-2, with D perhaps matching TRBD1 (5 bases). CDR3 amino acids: CASSYIGAPEGGGYTF. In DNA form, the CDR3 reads TGTGCCAGCAGCTATATAGGGGCTCCCGAGGGAGGCGGCTACACCTTC.